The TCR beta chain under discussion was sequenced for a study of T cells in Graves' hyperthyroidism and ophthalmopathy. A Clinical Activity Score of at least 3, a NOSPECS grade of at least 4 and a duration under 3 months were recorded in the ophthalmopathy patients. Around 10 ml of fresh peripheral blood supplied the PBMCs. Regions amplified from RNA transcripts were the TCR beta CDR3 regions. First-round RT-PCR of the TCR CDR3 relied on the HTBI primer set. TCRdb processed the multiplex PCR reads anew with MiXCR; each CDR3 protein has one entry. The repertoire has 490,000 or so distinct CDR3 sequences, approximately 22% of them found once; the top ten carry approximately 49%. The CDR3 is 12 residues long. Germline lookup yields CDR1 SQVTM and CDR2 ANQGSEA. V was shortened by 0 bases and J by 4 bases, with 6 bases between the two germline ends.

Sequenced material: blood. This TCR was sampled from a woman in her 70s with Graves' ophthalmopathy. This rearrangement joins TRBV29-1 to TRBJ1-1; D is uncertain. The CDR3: CSVEDWGTEAFF. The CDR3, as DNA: TGCAGCGTTGAAGACTGGGGCACTGAAGCTTTCTTT.